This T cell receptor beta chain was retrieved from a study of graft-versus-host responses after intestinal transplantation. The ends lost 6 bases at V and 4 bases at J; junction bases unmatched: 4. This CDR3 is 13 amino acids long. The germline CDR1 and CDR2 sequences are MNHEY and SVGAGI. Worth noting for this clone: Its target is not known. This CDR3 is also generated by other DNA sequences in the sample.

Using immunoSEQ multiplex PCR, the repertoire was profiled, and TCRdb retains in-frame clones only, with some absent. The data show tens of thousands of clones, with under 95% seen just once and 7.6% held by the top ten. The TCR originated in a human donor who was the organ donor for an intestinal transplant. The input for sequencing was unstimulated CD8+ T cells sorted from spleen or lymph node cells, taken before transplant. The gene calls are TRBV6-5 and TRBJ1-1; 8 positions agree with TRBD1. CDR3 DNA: TGTGCCAGCAGCCAGGGGGCAGGCACTGAAGCTTTCTTT. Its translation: CASSQGAGTEAFF.